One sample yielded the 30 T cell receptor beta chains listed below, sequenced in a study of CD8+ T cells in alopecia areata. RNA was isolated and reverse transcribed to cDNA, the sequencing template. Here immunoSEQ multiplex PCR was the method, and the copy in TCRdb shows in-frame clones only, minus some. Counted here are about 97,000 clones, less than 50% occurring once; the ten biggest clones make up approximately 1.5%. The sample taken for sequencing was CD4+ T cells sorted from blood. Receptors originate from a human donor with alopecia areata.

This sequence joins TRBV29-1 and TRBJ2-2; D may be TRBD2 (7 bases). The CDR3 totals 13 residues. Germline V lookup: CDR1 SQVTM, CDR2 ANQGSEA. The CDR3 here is CTIQGGSWGELFF. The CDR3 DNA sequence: TGCACTATACAGGGAGGGAGTTGGGGGGAGCTGTTTTTT.

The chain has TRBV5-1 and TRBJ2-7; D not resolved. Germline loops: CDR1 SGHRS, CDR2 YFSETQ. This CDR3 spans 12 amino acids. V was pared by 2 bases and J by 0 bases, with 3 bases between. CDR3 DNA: TGCGCCAGCAGCTTCGGCTCCTACGAGCAGTACTTC. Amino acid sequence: CASSFGSYEQYF.

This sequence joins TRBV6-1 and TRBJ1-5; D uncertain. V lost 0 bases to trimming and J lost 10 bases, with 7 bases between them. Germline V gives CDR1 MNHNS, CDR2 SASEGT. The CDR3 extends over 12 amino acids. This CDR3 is CASSEAMLPQHF. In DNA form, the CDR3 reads TGTGCCAGCAGTGAAGCGATGCTCCCCCAGCATTTT.

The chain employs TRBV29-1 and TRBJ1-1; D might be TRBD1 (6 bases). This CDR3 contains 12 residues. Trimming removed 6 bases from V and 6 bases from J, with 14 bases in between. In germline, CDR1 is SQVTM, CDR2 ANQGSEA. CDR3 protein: CSVRGGSPEAFF. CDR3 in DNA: TGCAGCGTCCGAGGGGGGTCCCCTGAAGCTTTCTTT. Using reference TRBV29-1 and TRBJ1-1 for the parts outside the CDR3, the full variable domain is SAVISQKPSRDICQRGTSLTIQCQVDSQVTMMFWYRQQPGQSLTLIATANQGSEATYESGFVIDKFPISRPNLTFSTLTVSNMSPEDSSIYLCSVRGGSPEAFFGQGTRLTVV.

The CDR3 DNA reads as TGCGCCAGCAGAGGGGGGACCACAGATACGCAGTATTTT. This codes for CASRGGTTDTQYF. The rearrangement links TRBV5-1 to TRBJ2-3; D is possibly TRBD1 or TRBD2 (6 bases each). Trimming cost V 5 bases and J 2 bases, with 9 bases left between them. Per germline, CDR1 SGHRS and CDR2 YFSETQ. The CDR3 is made up of 13 amino acids.

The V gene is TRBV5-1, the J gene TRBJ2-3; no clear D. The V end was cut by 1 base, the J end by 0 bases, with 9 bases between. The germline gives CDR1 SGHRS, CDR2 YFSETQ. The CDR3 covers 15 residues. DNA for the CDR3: TGCGCCAGCAGCTTGAGGTCAGGAAGCACAGATACGCAGTATTTT. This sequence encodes CASSLRSGSTDTQYF.

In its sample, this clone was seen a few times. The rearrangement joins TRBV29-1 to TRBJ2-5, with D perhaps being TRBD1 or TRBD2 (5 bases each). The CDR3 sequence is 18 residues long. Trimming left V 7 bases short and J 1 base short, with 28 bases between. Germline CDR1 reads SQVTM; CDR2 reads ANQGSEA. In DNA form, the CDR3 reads TGCAGCGGAACGCCGACCGAGAGGGGATGGGTTGCCCAAGAGACCCAGTACTTC. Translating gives CSGTPTERGWVAQETQYF.

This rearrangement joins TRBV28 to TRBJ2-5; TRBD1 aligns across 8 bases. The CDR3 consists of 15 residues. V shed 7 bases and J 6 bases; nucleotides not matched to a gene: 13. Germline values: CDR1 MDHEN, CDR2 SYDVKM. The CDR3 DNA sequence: TGTGCCAGCACCCCCGCAGGGGGCGGAAGGAAGACCCAGTACTTC. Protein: CASTPAGGGRKTQYF.

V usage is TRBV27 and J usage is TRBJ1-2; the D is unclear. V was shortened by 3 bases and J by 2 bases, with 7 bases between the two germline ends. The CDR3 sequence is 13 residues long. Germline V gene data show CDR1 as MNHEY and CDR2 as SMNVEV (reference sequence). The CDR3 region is CASSFSGNYGYTF. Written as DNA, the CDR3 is TGTGCCAGCAGTTTTTCGGGCAACTATGGCTACACCTTC.

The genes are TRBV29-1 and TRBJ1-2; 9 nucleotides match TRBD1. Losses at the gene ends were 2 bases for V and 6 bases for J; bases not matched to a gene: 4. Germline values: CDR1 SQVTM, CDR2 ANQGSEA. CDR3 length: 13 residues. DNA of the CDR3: TGCAGCGTTGAAACAGGGGGCTTCCATGGCTACACCTTC. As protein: CSVETGGFHGYTF.

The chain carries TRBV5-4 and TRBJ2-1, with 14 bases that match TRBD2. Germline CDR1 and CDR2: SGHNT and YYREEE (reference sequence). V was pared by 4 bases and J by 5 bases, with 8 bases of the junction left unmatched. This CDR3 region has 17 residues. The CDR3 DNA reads TGTGCCAGCAGCCGGGGACTAGCGGGAGCTGGGAACAATGAGCAGTTCTTC. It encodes CASSRGLAGAGNNEQFF.

The CDR3, as DNA: TGTGCCTGGAGTATTCGTGCAACTAATGAAAAACTGTTTTTT. Its protein product is CAWSIRATNEKLFF. V and J are TRBV30 and TRBJ1-4; the D is unclear. Trimming shortened V by 2 bases and J by 0 bases, and 7 bases separated the two germline ends. Germline V gives CDR1 GTSNPN, CDR2 SVGIG (reference sequence). The CDR3 covers 14 residues. Together with reference TRBV30 and TRBJ1-4, the CDR3 gives the full variable domain: SQTIHQWPATLVQPVGSPLSLECTVEGTSNPNLYWYRQAAGRGLQLLFYSVGIGQISSEVPQNLSASRPQDRQFILSSKKLLLSDSGFYLCAWSIRATNEKLFFGSGTQLSVL.

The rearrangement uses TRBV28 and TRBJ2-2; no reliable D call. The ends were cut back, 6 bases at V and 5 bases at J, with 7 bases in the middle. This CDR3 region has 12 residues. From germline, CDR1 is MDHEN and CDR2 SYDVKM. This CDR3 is CASSPLTGELFF. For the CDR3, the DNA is TGTGCCAGCAGCCCCCTTACCGGGGAGCTGTTTTTT. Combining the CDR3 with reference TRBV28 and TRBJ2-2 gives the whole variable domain DVKVTQSSRYLVKRTGEKVFLECVQDMDHENMFWYRQDPGLGLRLIYFSYDVKMKEKGDIPEGYSVSREKKERFSLILESASTNQTSMYLCASSPLTGELFFGEGSRLTVL.

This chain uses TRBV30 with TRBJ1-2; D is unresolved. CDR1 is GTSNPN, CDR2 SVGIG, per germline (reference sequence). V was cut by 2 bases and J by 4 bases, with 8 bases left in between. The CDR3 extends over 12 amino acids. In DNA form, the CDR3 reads TGTGCCTGGAGTTGGGGATCCTATGGCTACACCTTC. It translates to CAWSWGSYGYTF.

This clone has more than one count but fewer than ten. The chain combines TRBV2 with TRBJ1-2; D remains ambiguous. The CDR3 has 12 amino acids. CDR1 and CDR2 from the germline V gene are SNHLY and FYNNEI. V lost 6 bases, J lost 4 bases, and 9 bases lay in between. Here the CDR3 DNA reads TGTGCCAGCAGGCCCAGCTCCTATGGCTACACCTTC. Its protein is CASRPSSYGYTF.

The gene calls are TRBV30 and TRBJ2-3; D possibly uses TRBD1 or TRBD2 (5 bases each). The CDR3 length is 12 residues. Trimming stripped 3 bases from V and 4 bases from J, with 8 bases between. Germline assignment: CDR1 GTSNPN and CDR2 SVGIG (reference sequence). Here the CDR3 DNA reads TGTGCCTGGAGCCGAGGGGCAGATACGCAGTATTTT. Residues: CAWSRGADTQYF.

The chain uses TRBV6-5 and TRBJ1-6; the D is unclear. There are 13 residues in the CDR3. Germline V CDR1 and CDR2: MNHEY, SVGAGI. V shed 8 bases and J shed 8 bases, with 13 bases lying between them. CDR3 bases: TGTGCCAGCGGGGTATTCATGGATTCACCCCTCCACTTT. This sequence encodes CASGVFMDSPLHF.

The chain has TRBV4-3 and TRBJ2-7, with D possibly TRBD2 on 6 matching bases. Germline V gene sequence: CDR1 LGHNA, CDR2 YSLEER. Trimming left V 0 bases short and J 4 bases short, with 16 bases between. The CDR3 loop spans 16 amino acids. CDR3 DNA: TGCGCCAGCAGCCAAGATTTTCAGGGACTTGCTTACGAGCAGTACTTC. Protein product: CASSQDFQGLAYEQYF.

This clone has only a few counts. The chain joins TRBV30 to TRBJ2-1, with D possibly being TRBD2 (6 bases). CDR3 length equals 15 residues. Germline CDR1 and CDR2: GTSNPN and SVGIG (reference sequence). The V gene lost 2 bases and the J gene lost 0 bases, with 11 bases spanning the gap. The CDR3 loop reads CAWSTGVSSYNEQFF. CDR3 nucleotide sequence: TGTGCCTGGAGTACGGGGGTGAGCTCCTACAATGAGCAGTTCTTC.

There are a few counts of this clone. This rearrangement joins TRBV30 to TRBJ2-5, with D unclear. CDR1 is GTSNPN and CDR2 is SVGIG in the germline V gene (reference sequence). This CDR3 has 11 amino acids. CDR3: CASALLDTQYF. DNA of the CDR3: TGTGCATCCGCGCTCCTCGATACCCAGTACTTC.

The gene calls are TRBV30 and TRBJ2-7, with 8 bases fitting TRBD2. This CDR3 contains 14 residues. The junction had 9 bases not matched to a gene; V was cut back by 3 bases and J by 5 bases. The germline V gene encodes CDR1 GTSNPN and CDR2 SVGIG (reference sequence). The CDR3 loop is CAWRVPGLVDEQYF. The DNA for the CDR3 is TGTGCCTGGAGAGTCCCGGGACTAGTAGACGAGCAGTACTTC.

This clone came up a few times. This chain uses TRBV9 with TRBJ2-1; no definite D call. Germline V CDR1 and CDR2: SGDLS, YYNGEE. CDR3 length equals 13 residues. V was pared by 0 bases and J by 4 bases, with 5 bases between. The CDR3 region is CASSVGDYNEQFF. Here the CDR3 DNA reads TGTGCCAGCAGCGTAGGCGATTACAATGAGCAGTTCTTC.

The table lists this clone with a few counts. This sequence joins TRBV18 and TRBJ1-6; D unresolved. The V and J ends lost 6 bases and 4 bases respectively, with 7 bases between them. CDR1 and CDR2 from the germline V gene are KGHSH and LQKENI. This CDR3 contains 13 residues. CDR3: CASSVGYNSPLHF. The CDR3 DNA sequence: TGTGCCAGCTCGGTCGGATATAATTCACCCCTCCACTTT.

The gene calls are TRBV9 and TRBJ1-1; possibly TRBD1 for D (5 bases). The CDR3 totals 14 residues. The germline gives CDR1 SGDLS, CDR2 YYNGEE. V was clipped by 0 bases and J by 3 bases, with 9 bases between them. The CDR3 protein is CASSVGGRDTEAFF. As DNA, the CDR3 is TGTGCCAGCAGCGTAGGGGGCCGTGACACTGAAGCTTTCTTT.

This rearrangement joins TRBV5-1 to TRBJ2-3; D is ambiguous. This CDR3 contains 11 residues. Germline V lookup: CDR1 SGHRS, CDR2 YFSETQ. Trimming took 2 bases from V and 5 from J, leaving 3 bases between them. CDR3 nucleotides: TGCGCCAGCAGCTTTGGAGATACGCAGTATTTT. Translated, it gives CASSFGDTQYF.

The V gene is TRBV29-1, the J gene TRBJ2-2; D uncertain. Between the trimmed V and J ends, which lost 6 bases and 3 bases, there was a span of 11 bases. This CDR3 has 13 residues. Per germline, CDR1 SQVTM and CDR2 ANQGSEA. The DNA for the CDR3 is TGCAGCGTGCAAGAGGCCGACACCGGGGAGCTGTTTTTT. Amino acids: CSVQEADTGELFF.

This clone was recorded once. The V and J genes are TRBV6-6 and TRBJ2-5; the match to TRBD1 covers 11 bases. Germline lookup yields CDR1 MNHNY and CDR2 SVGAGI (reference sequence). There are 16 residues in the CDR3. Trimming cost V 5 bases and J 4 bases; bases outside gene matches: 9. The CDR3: CASSPGGTGGRETQYF. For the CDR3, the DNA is TGTGCCAGCAGTCCAGGAGGGACAGGGGGTCGAGAGACCCAGTACTTC.

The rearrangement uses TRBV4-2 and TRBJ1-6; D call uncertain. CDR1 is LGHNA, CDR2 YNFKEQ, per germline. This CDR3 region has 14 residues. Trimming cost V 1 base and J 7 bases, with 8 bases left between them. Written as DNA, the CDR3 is TGTGCCAGCAGCCAAGGAGGTTACAATTCACCCCTCCACTTT. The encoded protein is CASSQGGYNSPLHF.

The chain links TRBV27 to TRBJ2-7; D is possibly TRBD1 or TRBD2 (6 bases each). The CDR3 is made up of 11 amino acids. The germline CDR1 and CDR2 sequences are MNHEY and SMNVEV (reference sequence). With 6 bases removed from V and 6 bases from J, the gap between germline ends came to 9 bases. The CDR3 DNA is TGTGCCAGCAGGTGGGGGGCCGAGCAGTACTTC. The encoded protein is CASRWGAEQYF.

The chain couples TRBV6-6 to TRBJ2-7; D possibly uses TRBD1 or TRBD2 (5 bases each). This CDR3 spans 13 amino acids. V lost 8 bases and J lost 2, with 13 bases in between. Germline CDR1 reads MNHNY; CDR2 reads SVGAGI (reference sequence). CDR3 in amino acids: CASANRGPYEQYF. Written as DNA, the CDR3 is TGTGCCAGCGCCAATCGGGGACCCTACGAGCAGTACTTC.